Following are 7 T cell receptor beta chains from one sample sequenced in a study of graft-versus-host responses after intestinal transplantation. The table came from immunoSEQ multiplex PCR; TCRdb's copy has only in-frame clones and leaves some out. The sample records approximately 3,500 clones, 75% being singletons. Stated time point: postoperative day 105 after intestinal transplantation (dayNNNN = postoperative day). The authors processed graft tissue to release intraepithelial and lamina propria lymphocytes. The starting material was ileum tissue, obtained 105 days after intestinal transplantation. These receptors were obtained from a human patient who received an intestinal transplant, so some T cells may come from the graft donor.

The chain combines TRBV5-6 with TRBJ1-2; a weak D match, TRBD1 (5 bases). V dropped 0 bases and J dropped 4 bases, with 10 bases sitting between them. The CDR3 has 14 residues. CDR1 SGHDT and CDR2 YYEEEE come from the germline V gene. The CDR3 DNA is TGTGCCAGCAGCTTGGGGGGCCCGACCTATGGCTACACCTTC. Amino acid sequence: CASSLGGPTYGYTF.

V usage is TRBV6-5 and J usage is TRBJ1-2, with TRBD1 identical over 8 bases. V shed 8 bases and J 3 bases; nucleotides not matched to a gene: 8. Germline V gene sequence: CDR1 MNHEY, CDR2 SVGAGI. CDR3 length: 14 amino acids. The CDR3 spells CASRLPGQDYGYTF. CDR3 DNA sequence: TGTGCCAGCCGACTACCGGGACAGGACTATGGCTACACCTTC.

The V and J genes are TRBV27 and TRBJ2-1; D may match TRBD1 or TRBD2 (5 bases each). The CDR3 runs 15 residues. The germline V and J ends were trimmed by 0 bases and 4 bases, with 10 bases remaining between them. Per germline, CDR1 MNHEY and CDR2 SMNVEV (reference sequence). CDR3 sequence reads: CASSLSVGAYNEQFF. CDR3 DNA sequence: TGTGCCAGCAGTTTATCTGTCGGGGCGTACAATGAGCAGTTCTTC.

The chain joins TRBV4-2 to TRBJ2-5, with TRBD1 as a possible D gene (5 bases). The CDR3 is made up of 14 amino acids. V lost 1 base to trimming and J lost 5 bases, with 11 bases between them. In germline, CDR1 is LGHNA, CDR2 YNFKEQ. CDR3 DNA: TGTGCCAGCAGCCAAGGGCAGGGTGGGGAGACCCAGTACTTC. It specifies CASSQGQGGETQYF.

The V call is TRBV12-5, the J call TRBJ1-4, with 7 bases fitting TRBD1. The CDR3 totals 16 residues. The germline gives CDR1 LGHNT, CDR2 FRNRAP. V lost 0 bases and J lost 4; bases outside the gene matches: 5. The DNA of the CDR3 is TGTGCTAGTGGTTTGGTACTAGGACAGGTTAATGAAAAACTGTTTTTT. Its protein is CASGLVLGQVNEKLFF. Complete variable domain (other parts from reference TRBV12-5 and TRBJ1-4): DARVTQTPRHKVTEMGQEVTMRCQPILGHNTVFWYRQTMMQGLELLAYFRNRAPLDDSGMPKDRFSAEMPDATLATLKIQPSEPRDSAVYFCASGLVLGQVNEKLFFGSGTQLSVL.

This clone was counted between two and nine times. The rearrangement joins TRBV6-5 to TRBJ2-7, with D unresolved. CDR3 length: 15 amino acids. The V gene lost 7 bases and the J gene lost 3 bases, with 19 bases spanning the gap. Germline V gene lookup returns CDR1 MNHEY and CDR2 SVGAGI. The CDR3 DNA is TGTGCCAGCAACTGGGAAGGCGGAAGCGTCTACGAGCAGTACTTC. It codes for CASNWEGGSVYEQYF.

Here the CDR3 reads CASSLGDYLETQYF. CDR3 nucleotide sequence: TGTGCCAGCAGCTTAGGGGACTACCTAGAGACCCAGTACTTC. V is TRBV11-2 and J is TRBJ2-5; 7 bases align to TRBD2. The V gene end was trimmed by 1 base and the J gene end by 4 bases; junction bases not matched to a gene: 3. Germline lookup yields CDR1 SGHAT and CDR2 FQNNGV. CDR3 length: 14 amino acids.